Below, 23 T cell receptor beta chains from the same sample are listed, as sequenced in a study of shared clonotypes between healthy human individuals. Profiled with immunoSEQ multiplex PCR; TCRdb holds only in-frame clones, not every one. Altogether approximately 700,000 clones are present, less than 80% being singletons, with the ten largest covering around 2%. What was sequenced was memory CD4+ T cells sorted from blood. Regarding subset: CD45RA-negative fraction. The receptors shown here come from a woman in her thirties in good health.

The chain employs TRBV19 and TRBJ1-1; TRBD1 agrees at 9 bases. Germline CDR1 reads LNHDA; CDR2 reads SQIVND (reference sequence). This CDR3 has 12 amino acids. V was clipped by 6 bases and J by 9 bases; unmatched bases: 5. CDR3 nucleotides: TGTGCCAGTAGGACCGGGACAGGGAAAGCTTTCTTT. Translating it yields CASRTGTGKAFF.

About this clone: The identical CDR3 is also encoded by other nucleotide sequences in the sample. The genes are TRBV5-1 and TRBJ1-3; tentatively, D is TRBD1 (6 bases). Between the trimmed V and J ends, which lost 0 bases and 3 bases, there was a span of 13 bases. Germline V CDR1 and CDR2: SGHRS, YFSETQ. CDR3 length equals 16 residues. The DNA of the CDR3 is TGCGCCAGCAGCTTGGATCGGGGGGCTAGTGGAAACACCATATATTTT. Translated, it gives CASSLDRGASGNTIYF.

The chain is built from TRBV27 and TRBJ1-5, with TRBD1 identical over 7 bases. This CDR3 comprises 16 residues. In germline, CDR1 is MNHEY, CDR2 SMNVEV (reference sequence). V shed 5 bases and J 4 bases; nucleotides not matched to a gene: 11. The CDR3 DNA follows: TGTGCCAGCAGTCCGACAGGGACTATTCGGAATCAGCCCCAGCATTTT. The encoded protein is CASSPTGTIRNQPQHF.

J is TRBJ1-3 and V is TRBV19; 7 nucleotides align to TRBD1. Germline values: CDR1 LNHDA, CDR2 SQIVND (reference sequence). The CDR3 has 15 residues. Losses at the gene ends were 7 bases for V and 0 bases for J; bases not matched to a gene: 6. This CDR3 is CASKGQPNSGNTIYF. Here the CDR3 DNA reads TGTGCCAGTAAGGGACAGCCCAACTCTGGAAACACCATATATTTT.

V and J are TRBV6-1 and TRBJ2-2; perhaps TRBD1 as D (5 bases). The CDR3 has 13 amino acids. V lost 0 bases and J lost 7, with 6 bases in between. Germline CDR1 reads MNHNS; CDR2 reads SASEGT. The CDR3 spells CASSEARGGELFF. The CDR3 DNA sequence: TGTGCCAGCAGTGAAGCAAGGGGCGGGGAGCTGTTTTTT.

The chain joins TRBV28 to TRBJ1-2; 7 bases agree with TRBD1. The CDR3 totals 17 residues. Germline CDR1 MDHEN, CDR2 SYDVKM. After removal of 6 bases from V and 0 bases from J, the junction contained 13 bases not matched to a gene. This chain's CDR3 is CASSPRQGVLTNYGYTF. CDR3 nucleotides: TGTGCCAGCAGCCCTAGACAGGGAGTTCTAACTAACTATGGCTACACCTTC.

Only one count was recorded for this clone. V usage is TRBV19 and J usage is TRBJ1-5, with D uncertain. Per the germline V gene, CDR1 is LNHDA and CDR2 is SQIVND (reference sequence). The CDR3 loop spans 14 amino acids. Trimming stripped 5 bases from V and 5 bases from J, with 13 bases between. This chain's CDR3 is CASSPPEGHQPQHF. CDR3 DNA sequence: TGTGCCAGTAGTCCACCAGAAGGGCATCAGCCCCAGCATTTT.

This chain connects TRBV19 to TRBJ2-1, with 9 bases that match TRBD1. The CDR3 runs 18 residues. V shed 4 bases, J shed 4 bases, and the junction held 14 bases outside the gene matches. Germline V gene data show CDR1 as LNHDA and CDR2 as SQIVND (reference sequence). The CDR3 nucleotides are TGTGCCAGTAGTACAGGGGAACCGGGACAGGGAAGTTACAATGAGCAGTTCTTC. Translation: CASSTGEPGQGSYNEQFF.

This clone showed up just once. The chain carries TRBV2 and TRBJ1-2; 7 bases align to TRBD1. Germline CDR1 SNHLY, CDR2 FYNNEI. With 6 bases clipped from V and 8 bases from J, the junction kept 9 bases outside the gene matches. This CDR3 comprises 13 residues. CDR3 DNA: TGTGCCAGCAGGGAGGACAGGACCGGCGGCTACACCTTC. Translation gives CASREDRTGGYTF.

This clone was detected a few times. The gene calls are TRBV27 and TRBJ2-1; 9 bases agree with TRBD1. The CDR3 has 19 residues. Germline V lookup: CDR1 MNHEY, CDR2 SMNVEV (reference sequence). J gave up 0 bases and V 3 bases, and 12 bases lay outside the gene matches. This chain's CDR3 is CASSFSGTGSFRSYNEQFF. Here the CDR3 DNA reads TGTGCCAGCAGTTTCTCCGGGACAGGGAGTTTCCGCTCCTACAATGAGCAGTTCTTC.

The V call is TRBV5-1, the J call TRBJ1-1, with D perhaps TRBD1 (5 bases). Germline CDR1 reads SGHRS; CDR2 reads YFSETQ. V dropped 2 bases and J dropped 2 bases, with 13 bases sitting between them. This CDR3 has 15 residues. CDR3 DNA sequence: TGCGCCAGCAGCTTTCAGGGTGGGGAAAACACTGAAGCTTTCTTT. This codes for CASSFQGGENTEAFF.

The J gene is TRBJ2-5, the V gene TRBV19; 10 bases are shared with TRBD2. The CDR3 loop spans 15 amino acids. J gave up 2 bases and V 5 bases, and 5 bases lay outside the gene matches. Germline V gene lookup returns CDR1 LNHDA and CDR2 SQIVND (reference sequence). The CDR3 is CASSDRGLAQETQYF. The CDR3 DNA is TGTGCCAGTAGTGATCGGGGACTAGCGCAAGAGACCCAGTACTTC.

The chain links TRBV7-8 to TRBJ2-5; D ambiguous. Trimming removed 5 bases at V and 2 bases at J, with 21 bases between. Germline V gene data show CDR1 as SGHVS and CDR2 as FQNEAQ. The CDR3 contains 17 residues. The CDR3 spells CASSPPWAAPSQETQYF. The CDR3 nucleotides read TGTGCCAGCAGCCCACCATGGGCCGCACCGTCACAAGAGACCCAGTACTTC.

As concerns this clone: This may stem from a read error, because a much larger clone lies one nucleotide away. Other nucleotide sequences from this sample produce the same CDR3. The J gene is TRBJ2-5, the V gene TRBV27, with D tentatively TRBD1 (5 bases). Between the trimmed V and J ends, which lost 6 bases and 5 bases, there was a span of 13 bases. From germline, CDR1 is MNHEY and CDR2 SMNVEV (reference sequence). The CDR3 is 13 amino acids. Here the CDR3 reads CASRGQGWETQYF. The CDR3 coding sequence is TGTGCCAGCAGGGGGCAGGGTTGGGAGACCCAGTACTTC.

The rearrangement links TRBV2 to TRBJ2-2; D gene unclear. V was shortened by 3 bases and J by 6 bases, with 8 bases between the two germline ends. CDR1 SNHLY and CDR2 FYNNEI come from the germline V gene. This CDR3 contains 13 residues. The CDR3 nucleotides read TGTGCCAGCAGTGAGTCCCCTCCCGGGGAGCTGTTTTTT. It encodes CASSESPPGELFF.

J is TRBJ2-3 and V is TRBV28, with 8 bases identical to TRBD1. The J segment lost 5 bases and the V segment lost 7 bases, leaving 11 bases of the junction unmatched. There are 15 residues in the CDR3. Germline V gene sequence: CDR1 MDHEN, CDR2 SYDVKM. CDR3 residues: CASTDTRGLKDTQYF. The CDR3 bases are TGTGCCAGCACCGACACCAGGGGGCTAAAAGATACGCAGTATTTT.

This clone was observed a handful of times. This sample includes further DNA sequences coding for the same CDR3. The J gene is TRBJ2-1, the V gene TRBV5-1; D call uncertain. Trimming took 2 bases from V and 0 from J, leaving 9 bases between them. The CDR3 runs to 15 residues. Germline CDR1 and CDR2: SGHRS and YFSETQ. DNA for the CDR3: TGCGCCAGCAGCTTCTCCTCGAGCTCCTACAATGAGCAGTTCTTC. Protein sequence: CASSFSSSSYNEQFF.

This clone was seen a few times. CDR3 sequence (DNA): TGCAGCGTTGAAAGGTGGGGCACCTTC. It codes for CSVERWGTF. V usage is TRBV29-1 and J usage is TRBJ1-2; D unresolved. CDR1 is SQVTM, CDR2 ANQGSEA, per germline. Trimming removed 2 bases from V and 13 bases from J, with 8 bases in between. CDR3 length: 9 amino acids.

The rearrangement uses TRBV27 and TRBJ1-2; 10 nucleotides agree with TRBD1. CDR3 length equals 14 residues. Trimming at V came to 7 bases and at J to 4 bases, leaving 6 bases not matched to a gene. Germline V gene data show CDR1 as MNHEY and CDR2 as SMNVEV (reference sequence). In DNA form, the CDR3 reads TGTGCCAGCAACAGCGGGACAGGGGCCTATGGCTACACCTTC. It translates to CASNSGTGAYGYTF.

This clone showed up just a few times. Here the CDR3 DNA reads TGTGCCAGCGGACCCTTGGGACAGTACACAGATACGCAGTATTTT. Amino acid sequence: CASGPLGQYTDTQYF. The chain couples TRBV6-1 to TRBJ2-3; 7 bases align to TRBD1. The germline V gene encodes CDR1 MNHNS and CDR2 SASEGT. Trimming removed 8 bases from V and 2 bases from J; junction bases left unmatched: 10. CDR3 length equals 15 residues.

J is TRBJ2-1 and V is TRBV28; 12 positions agree with TRBD2. The CDR3 length is 16 residues. Germline V CDR1 and CDR2: MDHEN, SYDVKM. With 8 bases clipped from V and 3 bases from J, the junction kept 8 bases outside the gene matches. Written as DNA, the CDR3 is TGTGCCAGCCTGAAGGGGGGACTAGCGGGCTACAATGAGCAGTTCTTC. It is translated as CASLKGGLAGYNEQFF. Using reference TRBV28 and TRBJ2-1 for the parts outside the CDR3, the full variable domain is DVKVTQSSRYLVKRTGEKVFLECVQDMDHENMFWYRQDPGLGLRLIYFSYDVKMKEKGDIPEGYSVSREKKERFSLILESASTNQTSMYLCASLKGGLAGYNEQFFGPGTRLTVL.

To note about this clone: Different DNA sequences within this sample yield the same CDR3. The V and J genes are TRBV5-1 and TRBJ2-3; TRBD1 matches 8 bases. From germline, CDR1 is SGHRS and CDR2 YFSETQ. The CDR3 totals 14 residues. Trimming removed 4 bases from V and 3 bases from J; junction bases left unmatched: 4. The CDR3 region is CASSGGQATDTQYF. CDR3 in DNA: TGCGCCAGCAGCGGGGGACAGGCGACAGATACGCAGTATTTT.

The chain has TRBV6-6 and TRBJ2-3, with a possible D match to TRBD1 (6 bases). The V end lost 4 bases, the J end lost 6 bases, and 17 bases lay between the germline ends. The CDR3 loop spans 15 amino acids. Per germline, CDR1 MNHNY and CDR2 SVGAGI (reference sequence). Here the CDR3 reads CASSLVQGPPDTQYF. DNA for the CDR3: TGTGCCAGCAGTTTAGTTCAGGGGCCCCCGGATACGCAGTATTTT.